This TCR beta chain derives from a study of shared clonotypes between healthy human individuals. The table came from immunoSEQ multiplex PCR; TCRdb's copy has only in-frame clones and leaves some out. The sample lists roughly 850,000 clones, about 97% occurring once. The length of the CDR3 is 15 residues. V was pared by 0 bases and J by 2 bases, with 10 bases between. Germline lookup yields CDR1 SEHNR and CDR2 FQNEAQ (reference sequence). CD45RO-negative, CCR7-positively selected cells formed the naive CD8 fraction, excluding terminally differentiated effector memory CD45RA+ cells. The chain joins TRBV7-9 to TRBJ2-5; D remains ambiguous. The specimen sequenced was naive CD8+ T cells sorted from blood. This sequence originates from a man younger than 45 in good health. The CDR3 region has the DNA TGTGCCAGCAGCTTAGCGGCTAGGATACAAGAGACCCAGTACTTC. As protein: CASSLAARIQETQYF.